The 12 T cell receptor beta chains reported below all come from one sample, sequenced in a study of glioma-infiltrating T cells (dated by TCRdb to 2016 to 2018). The reads were generated on an Illumina MiSeq. The iRepertoire nested amplicon-rescue multiplex PCR (arm-PCR) platform was used to amplify TCR alpha and beta CDR3 regions from RNA. Clones were called with MiXCR by TCRdb after fastp trimmed the public reads at Q25, and only in-frame beta chains were retained. Entries are consolidated by CDR3 protein sequence, retaining the most common genes and DNA. This sample lists about 210,000 distinct CDR3 sequences; approximately 30% were detected once. 20% to 25% of the sample belongs to the ten largest clones. Sequenced sample: glioma tissue, nonneoplastic brain tissue, or PBMCs (not recorded which). The source of these receptors is a human donor with low-grade glioma or glioblastoma, undergoing nonglioma brain surgery, or in good health (not recorded which).

This clonotype has at least ten counts. This rearrangement joins TRBV2 to TRBJ1-1; D is ambiguous. The CDR3 contains 13 residues. V lost 1 base, J lost 3 bases, and 6 bases lay in between. In germline, CDR1 is SNHLY, CDR2 FYNNEI. The CDR3 here is CASSEERYTEAFF. The CDR3 DNA reads TGTGCCAGCAGTGAAGAGCGATACACTGAAGCTTTCTTT. The full variable domain, its missing parts supplied by reference TRBV2 and TRBJ1-1, is EPEVTQTPSHQVTQMGQEVILRCVPISNHLYFYWYRQILGQKVEFLVSFYNNEISEKSEIFDDQFSVERPDGSNFTLKIRSTKLEDSAMYFCASSEERYTEAFFGQGTRLTVV.

Remarks on this clonotype: The junction does not match germline at one end; this may be a read error. The rearrangement uses TRBV6-5 and TRBJ2-1; either TRBD1 or TRBD2 may fit D (5 bases each). Germline V CDR1 and CDR2: MNHEY, SVGAGI. The CDR3 has 16 residues. The CDR3 DNA follows: TGTGCCAGCAGTTACGGACGACGGGGCTTCTACAATGAGCAGCTCTTC. Residues: CASSYGRRGFYNEQLF.

V is TRBV30 and J is TRBJ1-5; maybe TRBD1 (6 bases). CDR1 and CDR2 from the germline V gene are GTSNPN and SVGIG (reference sequence). V lost 0 bases, J lost 6 bases, and 9 bases lay in between. CDR3 length: 13 residues. CDR3 in amino acids: CAWSVGGGQPQHF. CDR3 DNA: TGTGCCTGGAGTGTAGGGGGTGGTCAGCCCCAGCATTTT.

Details on this clonotype: Since a much larger clone is just one base distant, this may be a read error. V and J are TRBV7-2 and TRBJ2-7; D may be TRBD2 (5 bases). Germline V CDR1 and CDR2: SGHTA, FQGNSA. The CDR3 loop spans 13 amino acids. CDR3 protein: CASTWRTQYEKYF. In nucleotides, the CDR3 is TGTGCCAGCACCTGGAGGACCCAATACGAGAAGTACTTC.

This chain joins TRBV10-3 and TRBJ2-5, with D perhaps TRBD1 (6 bases). The V end was cut by 4 bases, the J end by 1 base, with 10 bases between. This CDR3 has 14 amino acids. Germline V gene sequence: CDR1 ENHRY, CDR2 SYGVKD. In DNA, the CDR3 is TGTGCCATCAGTGCCGGGACAACCCAAGAGACCCAGTACTTC. Translation: CAISAGTTQETQYF.

Comment on this clonotype: A much larger clone lies a single base off, so this may be a read error. The conserved phenylalanine or tryptophan is not found at the CDR3 terminus, so this likely reflects a read error. The rearrangement joins TRBV4-1 to TRBJ2-5, with TRBD2 matching over 9 bases. The junction had 11 bases not matched to a gene; V was cut back by 1 base and J by 5 bases. The germline V gene encodes CDR1 MGHRA and CDR2 YSYEKL. This CDR3 has 17 residues. The CDR3 sequence is CASSQGRKAGGGETQYL. The CDR3 DNA reads TGCGCCAGCAGCCAAGGAAGGAAAGCGGGAGGAGGCGAGACCCAGTACCTC.

This clonotype was detected many times. The junction departs from the called germline gene at one end, perhaps through a read error. This rearrangement joins TRBV3-1 to TRBJ2-3; possibly TRBD1 for D (6 bases). CDR3 length: 15 residues. Germline V gives CDR1 LGHDT, CDR2 YNNKEL (reference sequence). The DNA for the CDR3 is TGTGCCAGCAGTCAAGAGACAGGTTACACAGATACGCAGTATTTT. Protein: CASSQETGYTDTQYF.

The CDR3 reads CASRGGPNTEAFF. The CDR3 DNA is TGTGCCAGCAGGGGGGGGCCGAACACTGAAGCTTTCTTT. This chain connects TRBV27 to TRBJ1-1, with D tentatively TRBD1 (6 bases). V lost 6 bases to trimming and J lost 1 base, with 9 bases between them. This CDR3 is 13 amino acids long. The V gene's germline CDR1 is MNHEY and CDR2 SMNVEV (reference sequence).

This clonotype occurred a few times. This chain connects TRBV13 to TRBJ2-7; tentatively, D is TRBD2 (6 bases). CDR3 length: 14 residues. The germline V and J ends were trimmed by 3 bases and 6 bases, with 15 bases remaining between them. CDR1 and CDR2 from the germline V gene are PRHDT and FYEKMQ (reference sequence). This chain's CDR3 is CASSFAAGLSEQYF. Written as DNA, the CDR3 is TGTGCCAGCAGCTTCGCTGCGGGACTCTCCGAGCAGTACTTC. The whole variable domain, filled in from reference TRBV13 and TRBJ2-7, reads AAGVIQSPRHLIKEKRETATLKCYPIPRHDTVYWYQQGPGQDPQFLISFYEKMQSDKGSIPDRFSAQQFSDYHSELNMSSLELGDSALYFCASSFAAGLSEQYFGPGTRLTVT.

This rearrangement joins TRBV29-1 to TRBJ2-6; D remains unclear. V was cut by 5 bases and J by 1 base, with 6 bases left in between. The V gene's germline CDR1 is SQVTM and CDR2 ANQGSEA. This CDR3 spans 13 amino acids. This CDR3 reads CSVRNSGANVLTF. CDR3 nucleotides: TGCAGCGTTAGGAATTCTGGGGCCAACGTCCTGACTTTC.

Regarding this clonotype: Being one base from a much bigger clone, this may be a read error. This chain uses TRBV18 with TRBJ2-1; D is ambiguous. Trimming cost V 7 bases and J 10 bases, with 14 bases left between them. The germline V gene has CDR1 KGHSH and CDR2 LQKENI. The CDR3 has 12 residues. Here the CDR3 reads CASLQKGWEQFF. The CDR3 DNA follows: TGTGCCAGCTTACAAAAGGGCTGGGAGCAGTTCTTC.

This chain joins TRBV24-1 and TRBJ2-5, with D possibly TRBD1 on 5 matching bases. This CDR3 has 14 residues. Germline V gene data show CDR1 as KGHDR and CDR2 as SFDVKD. V was trimmed by 4 bases and J by 1 base, leaving 9 bases between them. This CDR3 reads CATSDRVRQETQYF. DNA of the CDR3: TGTGCCACCAGTGACAGGGTACGCCAAGAGACCCAGTACTTC.